These 30 T cell receptor beta chains originate from one sample sequenced in a study of blood T cell repertoires in COVID-19. Clones were read by immunoSEQ multiplex PCR, and TCRdb kept only the in-frame ones, dropping some. The sample lists 200,000 to 250,000 clones, around nine tenths occurring once. The sample taken for sequencing was PBMCs or T cells enriched from blood (not recorded which). Receptors were obtained from a man younger than 40 who had recovered from COVID-19.

The gene calls are TRBV29-1 and TRBJ2-3; D not resolved. Germline CDR1 is SQVTM and CDR2 is ANQGSEA. The V end was cut by 3 bases, the J end by 3 bases, with 7 bases between. The CDR3 spans 12 residues. Written as DNA, the CDR3 is TGCAGCGTTGAGGTCAGAACAGATACGCAGTATTTT. Translation: CSVEVRTDTQYF.

This clone was seen only once. V gene TRBV30 combines with J gene TRBJ2-2; 9 bases fit TRBD2. Germline loops: CDR1 GTSNPN, CDR2 SVGIG (reference sequence). This CDR3 is built from 17 residues. J lost 3 bases, V lost 3 bases, and 11 bases had no gene match. CDR3 sequence: CAWRIPGGLAHTGELFF. The CDR3 DNA reads as TGTGCCTGGAGAATCCCCGGGGGACTAGCTCACACCGGGGAGCTGTTTTTT.

This rearrangement joins TRBV2 to TRBJ2-5, with 11 positions matching TRBD1. CDR3 length: 13 residues. Germline CDR1 SNHLY, CDR2 FYNNEI. Losses at the gene ends were 8 bases for V and 7 bases for J; bases not matched to a gene: 6. Here the CDR3 reads CASSDRGRWTQYF. Written as DNA, the CDR3 is TGTGCCAGCTCGGACAGGGGGCGGTGGACCCAGTACTTC.

The chain joins TRBV6-5 to TRBJ1-1, with 10 bases lining up with TRBD1. CDR3 length: 14 residues. Looked up from germline, CDR1 is MNHEY and CDR2 is SVGAGI. With V trimmed by 6 bases and J by 6 bases, 7 bases remained unmatched. The CDR3 sequence is CASSRDRGQAEAFF. The CDR3 nucleotides read TGTGCCAGCAGCCGAGACAGGGGGCAGGCTGAAGCTTTCTTT.

The gene calls are TRBV19 and TRBJ1-4, with 7 bases matching TRBD1. The CDR3 extends over 14 amino acids. Trimming cost V 7 bases and J 4 bases; bases outside gene matches: 6. Per the germline V gene, CDR1 is LNHDA and CDR2 is SQIVND (reference sequence). CDR3 protein: CASNRGQNNEKLFF. The CDR3 nucleotides are TGTGCCAGTAATAGGGGACAGAATAATGAAAAACTGTTTTTT. Using reference TRBV19 and TRBJ1-4 for the parts outside the CDR3, the full variable domain is DGGITQSPKYLFRKEGQNVTLSCEQNLNHDAMYWYRQDPGQGLRLIYYSQIVNDFQKGDIAEGYSVSREKKESFPLTVTSAQKNPTAFYLCASNRGQNNEKLFFGSGTQLSVL.

The genes are TRBV5-5 and TRBJ2-7; 7 bases align to TRBD1. The CDR3 contains 15 residues. V dropped 4 bases and J dropped 1; count of bases not matched to a gene: 8. Germline CDR1 is SGHKS and CDR2 is YYEKEE (reference sequence). The CDR3 is CASSRTGIFSYEQYF. The CDR3 nucleotides are TGTGCCAGCAGCCGGACAGGAATATTTTCCTACGAGCAGTACTTC.

The chain recombines TRBV6-4 with TRBJ1-1; D is uncertain. The CDR3 spans 15 residues. V was clipped by 3 bases and J by 0 bases, with 11 bases between them. Germline lookup yields CDR1 MRHNA and CDR2 SNTAGT. Written as DNA, the CDR3 is TGTGCCAGCAGTGAAACCTCCAACATGAACACTGAAGCTTTCTTT. Amino acid sequence: CASSETSNMNTEAFF.

This clone was recorded only once. The rearrangement links TRBV6-5 to TRBJ2-7; 7 nucleotides align to TRBD1. The trim removed 2 bases at V and 2 bases at J, leaving 6 bases unmatched. This CDR3 region has 15 residues. Germline CDR1 reads MNHEY; CDR2 reads SVGAGI. The CDR3 reads CASSYQGVETYEQYF. CDR3 DNA: TGTGCCAGCAGTTACCAGGGGGTCGAAACCTACGAGCAGTACTTC.

The chain carries TRBV18 and TRBJ1-1; 7 bases map to TRBD1. Germline V gene data show CDR1 as KGHSH and CDR2 as LQKENI. V lost 4 bases, J lost 5 bases, and 4 bases stayed unmatched. The CDR3 extends over 13 amino acids. The CDR3 DNA follows: TGTGCCAGCTCACAGGGGGCGGTTACTGAAGCTTTCTTT. This codes for CASSQGAVTEAFF.

The chain couples TRBV6-5 to TRBJ2-3, with 7 nucleotides matching TRBD1. V shed 5 bases, J shed 4 bases, and the junction held 9 bases outside the gene matches. The CDR3 is made up of 15 amino acids. Germline-derived CDR1 and CDR2 are MNHEY and SVGAGI. The CDR3 nucleotides read TGTGCCAGCAGTCCCTCAGACAGGGAGTCAGATACGCAGTATTTT. This sequence encodes CASSPSDRESDTQYF.

The V call is TRBV5-1, the J call TRBJ1-2; perhaps TRBD1 as D (5 bases). Trimming cost V 4 bases and J 4 bases, with 14 bases left between them. The CDR3 sequence is 14 residues long. Germline V gene data show CDR1 as SGHRS and CDR2 as YFSETQ. CDR3 bases: TGCGCCAGCAGCCCGCCGGACCAGGGCTATGGCTACACCTTC. Its protein product is CASSPPDQGYGYTF.

A single count supports this clone. The gene calls are TRBV30 and TRBJ1-5; tentatively, D is TRBD1 (5 bases). Germline V gene sequence: CDR1 GTSNPN, CDR2 SVGIG (reference sequence). The V end was cut by 2 bases, the J end by 7 bases, with 15 bases between. This CDR3 is built from 14 residues. The CDR3 here is CAWSTNGGRQPQHF. Here the CDR3 DNA reads TGTGCCTGGAGTACCAATGGGGGGAGACAGCCCCAGCATTTT.

The CDR3 loop reads CASSPSQLAILGYTF. The CDR3 DNA reads TGTGCCAGCAGCCCGAGTCAGTTAGCTATCTTGGGCTACACCTTC. This chain joins TRBV7-9 and TRBJ1-2; no clear D. V dropped 5 bases and J dropped 8 bases, with 21 bases sitting between them. CDR3 size: 15 residues. The germline V gene encodes CDR1 SEHNR and CDR2 FQNEAQ (reference sequence).

The chain links TRBV5-1 to TRBJ2-2, with 14 bases aligning to TRBD2. Germline V CDR1 and CDR2: SGHRS, YFSETQ. Trimming removed 4 bases from V and 7 bases from J; junction bases left unmatched: 9. The length of the CDR3 is 17 residues. CDR3 amino acids: CASSVLGLAGGSGELFF. For the CDR3, the DNA is TGCGCCAGCAGCGTATTAGGACTAGCGGGGGGCAGCGGGGAGCTGTTTTTT.

Remarks on this clone: An end of the junction does not agree with germline; a read error may underlie this. The chain uses TRBV7-2 and TRBJ2-3; D gene uncertain. The CDR3 is 13 amino acids. Germline V gene lookup returns CDR1 SGHTA and CDR2 FQGNSA. CDR3 coding DNA: TGTGCCGGCAGTCAGTCATACACAGATACGCAGTATTTT. Translating gives CAGSQSYTDTQYF.

To note about this clone: This specimen includes other DNA sequences encoding the same CDR3. The chain combines TRBV7-9 with TRBJ2-1; D is possibly TRBD1 (7 bases). Germline V gene lookup returns CDR1 SEHNR and CDR2 FQNEAQ (reference sequence). Trimming pared 5 bases from V and 0 bases from J, leaving 11 bases between. The CDR3 spans 15 residues. This chain's CDR3 is CASSLQGGSYNEQFF. The CDR3 nucleotides are TGTGCCAGCAGCCTCCAGGGGGGCTCCTACAATGAGCAGTTCTTC.

The rearrangement links TRBV7-9 to TRBJ2-7, with D possibly TRBD1 on 5 matching bases. The CDR3 length is 14 residues. From germline, CDR1 is SEHNR and CDR2 FQNEAQ (reference sequence). Trimming removed 2 bases at V and 3 bases at J, with 11 bases between. The CDR3, as DNA: TGTGCCAGCAGCTTAAAGGGGTTGGGCTACGAGCAGTACTTC. Its protein is CASSLKGLGYEQYF.

The V and J genes are TRBV27 and TRBJ2-1; 10 positions agree with TRBD1. This CDR3 is built from 15 residues. Germline V gene sequence: CDR1 MNHEY, CDR2 SMNVEV (reference sequence). J lost 8 bases, V lost 9 bases, and 13 bases had no gene match. The CDR3 DNA reads TGTGCCAGTTCGGGGACAGGGGTAGGTCAGGATGAGCAGTTCTTC. Translation: CASSGTGVGQDEQFF.

This clone has just one count. The chain carries TRBV12-5 and TRBJ2-1; D ambiguous. V was pared by 1 base and J by 6 bases, with 13 bases between. The CDR3 has 15 residues. Germline V gene data show CDR1 as LGHNT and CDR2 as FRNRAP. Written as DNA, the CDR3 is TGTGCTAGTGGTTTGGGGCAAGCTAGTCTCAATGAGCAGTTCTTC. Its translation: CASGLGQASLNEQFF.

The J gene is TRBJ2-7, the V gene TRBV27; 7 bases are a match to TRBD2. This CDR3 contains 18 residues. The germline V gene has CDR1 MNHEY and CDR2 SMNVEV (reference sequence). Germline trimming cut 2 bases from V and 5 bases from J; bases unmatched to any gene: 18. CDR3 DNA: TGTGCCAGCAGTTTAGTTTCGATGGGGGGGGGTAGCACTAACGAGCAGTACTTC. Translation: CASSLVSMGGGSTNEQYF.

V usage is TRBV4-2 and J usage is TRBJ2-2; D gene uncertain. Trimming took 5 bases from V and 2 from J, leaving 12 bases between them. The germline V gene encodes CDR1 LGHNA and CDR2 YNFKEQ. The CDR3 is made up of 15 amino acids. Here the CDR3 reads CASSFPSPNTGELFF. The CDR3 region has the DNA TGTGCCAGCAGCTTCCCAAGCCCAAACACCGGGGAGCTGTTTTTT.

The gene calls are TRBV11-2 and TRBJ2-5; TRBD2 might be the D (5 bases). Looked up from germline, CDR1 is SGHAT and CDR2 is FQNNGV. The V end was cut by 7 bases, the J end by 5 bases, with 17 bases between. This CDR3 is 14 amino acids long. The CDR3 loop is CASTPAASGETQYF. Written as DNA, the CDR3 is TGTGCCAGCACCCCAGCAGCGTCGGGGGAGACCCAGTACTTC.

The V gene is TRBV9, the J gene TRBJ1-1, with 8 bases fitting TRBD1. V lost 1 base and J lost 3; bases outside the gene matches: 8. The CDR3 loop spans 16 amino acids. Germline CDR1 SGDLS, CDR2 YYNGEE. CDR3 sequence (DNA): TGTGCCAGCAGCGTATCTAGGACAGGGTGGGACACTGAAGCTTTCTTT. It is translated as CASSVSRTGWDTEAFF.

This chain joins TRBV2 and TRBJ1-1, with 10 bases aligning to TRBD1. The CDR3 length is 13 residues. The germline V gene encodes CDR1 SNHLY and CDR2 FYNNEI. Losses at the gene ends were 8 bases for V and 4 bases for J; bases not matched to a gene: 4. The CDR3 here is CASGGQGRTEAFF. The CDR3, as DNA: TGTGCCAGCGGGGGACAGGGGCGCACTGAAGCTTTCTTT. The whole variable domain, remainder taken from reference TRBV2 and TRBJ1-1, is EPEVTQTPSHQVTQMGQEVILRCVPISNHLYFYWYRQILGQKVEFLVSFYNNEISEKSEIFDDQFSVERPDGSNFTLKIRSTKLEDSAMYFCASGGQGRTEAFFGQGTRLTVV.

The rearrangement uses TRBV15 and TRBJ2-3, with TRBD2 identical over 8 bases. The CDR3 has 16 residues. V gave up 0 bases and J gave up 4 bases; unmatched junction bases: 6. Germline-derived CDR1 and CDR2 are LNHNV and YYDKDF (reference sequence). The CDR3 DNA follows: TGTGCCACCAGCAGAGATCATAGCGGGGTGGCAGATACGCAGTATTTT. This gives the protein CATSRDHSGVADTQYF.

This clone was seen a single time. V and J are TRBV5-1 and TRBJ2-7, with 7 positions matching TRBD1. In germline, CDR1 is SGHRS, CDR2 YFSETQ. The J segment lost 3 bases and the V segment lost 7 bases, leaving 4 bases of the junction unmatched. The CDR3 has 12 residues. CDR3 sequence reads: CASRDSFYEQYF. CDR3 bases: TGCGCCAGCCGGGACAGTTTCTACGAGCAGTACTTC.

The chain has TRBV6-4 and TRBJ2-1; D might be TRBD1 (7 bases). In germline, CDR1 is MRHNA, CDR2 SNTAGT. The CDR3 sequence is 13 residues long. The V and J ends lost 5 bases and 6 bases respectively, with 11 bases between them. CDR3 amino acids: CASSPRGVNEQFF. As DNA, the CDR3 is TGTGCCAGCAGTCCCAGGGGGGTCAATGAGCAGTTCTTC.

The sample holds a few counts of this clone. The chain recombines TRBV7-2 with TRBJ2-6; 10 bases line up with TRBD1. V shed 3 bases, J shed 4 bases, and the junction held 3 bases outside the gene matches. CDR3 length: 16 residues. Germline-derived CDR1 and CDR2 are SGHTA and FQGNSA. CDR3: CASSFRQGAGANVLTF. The CDR3, as DNA: TGTGCCAGCAGCTTCCGACAGGGGGCAGGGGCCAACGTCCTGACTTTC.

This chain connects TRBV28 to TRBJ2-5, with D possibly matching TRBD2 (6 bases). There are 20 residues in the CDR3. Trimming took 1 base from V and 0 from J, leaving 24 bases between them. Germline V gives CDR1 MDHEN, CDR2 SYDVKM. CDR3 sequence: CASSLSTGSADSSYQETQYF. In nucleotides, the CDR3 is TGTGCCAGCAGTTTATCCACCGGGAGCGCAGACAGTTCGTACCAAGAGACCCAGTACTTC. Based on the CDR3 plus reference TRBV28 and TRBJ2-5, the full variable domain is DVKVTQSSRYLVKRTGEKVFLECVQDMDHENMFWYRQDPGLGLRLIYFSYDVKMKEKGDIPEGYSVSREKKERFSLILESASTNQTSMYLCASSLSTGSADSSYQETQYFGPGTRLLVL.

CDR3 in amino acids: CASSSGQGREKLFF. CDR3 sequence (DNA): TGTGCCAGCAGCTCGGGACAGGGGCGTGAAAAACTGTTTTTT. The genes are TRBV5-5 and TRBJ1-4; 10 bases are a match to TRBD1. This CDR3 spans 14 amino acids. Trimming took 3 bases from V and 7 from J; bases not matched to a gene: 3. CDR1 and CDR2 from the germline V gene are SGHKS and YYEKEE (reference sequence).